This TCR beta chain was profiled in a study of blood T cell repertoires in COVID-19. Across the study: COVID-19 samples, acute and convalescent, were from the United States, Italy and Spain.

The assay was immunoSEQ multiplex PCR, and TCRdb's table has in-frame clones only and misses some. The sample consists of more than 100,000 clones, 80% to 85% of them appearing once. The source is a woman younger than 45 who had recovered from COVID-19. Sequencing input: PBMCs or T cells enriched from blood (not recorded which).

The chain's CDR3 is CSVEAGGRGYEQYF. CDR3 DNA: TGCAGCGTTGAAGCGGGGGGGAGGGGCTACGAGCAGTACTTC. The gene calls are TRBV29-1 and TRBJ2-7; 8 bases are shared with TRBD2. The V gene's germline CDR1 is SQVTM and CDR2 ANQGSEA. Trimming at V came to 1 base and at J to 3 bases, leaving 5 bases not matched to a gene. The CDR3 runs to 14 residues.